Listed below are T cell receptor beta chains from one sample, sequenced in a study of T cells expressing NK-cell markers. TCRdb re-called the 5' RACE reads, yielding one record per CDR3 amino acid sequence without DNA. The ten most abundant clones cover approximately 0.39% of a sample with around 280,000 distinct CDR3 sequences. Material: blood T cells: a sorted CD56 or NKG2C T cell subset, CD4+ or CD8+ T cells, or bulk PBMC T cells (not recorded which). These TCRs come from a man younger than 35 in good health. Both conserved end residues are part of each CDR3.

CDR3: CASSYDSSSGNTIYF
V: TRBV6-5
J: TRBJ1-3

CDR3: CASSLSGRFDNEQFF
V: TRBV7-2
J: TRBJ2-1

CDR3: CASSSDTSNQPQHF
V: TRBV7-8
J: TRBJ1-5

CDR3: CASHRSGEQFF
V: TRBV12-3/TRBV12-4
J: TRBJ2-1

CDR3: CASSGEGQETQYF
V: TRBV6-6
J: TRBJ2-5

CDR3: CAWCLGGEGQPQHF
V: TRBV30
J: TRBJ1-5

CDR3: CASSFHPPNTEAFF
V: TRBV12-3/TRBV12-4
J: TRBJ1-1

CDR3: CASSTLPIRGYEQYF
V: TRBV5-4
J: TRBJ2-7

CDR3: CASSLAGSMADTQYF
V: TRBV7-6
J: TRBJ2-3

CDR3: CASSFAAGGFGGYTF
V: TRBV7-9
J: TRBJ1-2

CDR3: CASSGDPGQKLKAFF
V: TRBV12-3/TRBV12-4
J: TRBJ1-1

CDR3: CASSLSGSGTGELFF
V: TRBV28
J: TRBJ2-2

CDR3: CASSQDRQSPSTDTQYF
V: TRBV4-1
J: TRBJ2-3

CDR3: CASSSYRGYGTGELFF
V: TRBV12-3/TRBV12-4
J: TRBJ2-2

CDR3: CASSEGPLAGGGSKQETQYF
V: TRBV9
J: TRBJ2-5

CDR3: CATGLVDGEQYF
V: TRBV12-3/TRBV12-4
J: TRBJ2-7

CDR3: CASRTTRTGSSGYEQYF
V: TRBV23-1
J: TRBJ2-7

CDR3: CASSLEAGGDYNEQFF
V: TRBV13
J: TRBJ2-1

CDR3: CASSLGQGGIYEQYF
V: TRBV25-1
J: TRBJ2-7

CDR3: CSALGGLYNEQFF
V: TRBV20-1
J: TRBJ2-1

CDR3: CASSARGGDEQYF
V: TRBV4-2
J: TRBJ2-7

CDR3: CSTKRGGGELFF
V: TRBV29-1
J: TRBJ2-2

CDR3: CASSRESANTGELFF
V: TRBV5-4
J: TRBJ2-2

CDR3: CASSLDGDIGQFF
V: TRBV5-5
J: TRBJ2-1

CDR3: CSARDSREPSSGANVLTF
V: TRBV20-1
J: TRBJ2-6

CDR3: CASRRRDAGELFF
V: TRBV12-3/TRBV12-4
J: TRBJ2-2

CDR3: CASSPGPLEYF
V: TRBV6-6
J: TRBJ2-3

CDR3: CASSLWGYEQYF
V: TRBV5-4
J: TRBJ2-7

CDR3: CASSYSSGTRSPNEQFF
V: TRBV6-5
J: TRBJ2-1

CDR3: CASSSLAYNEQFF
V: TRBV5-5
J: TRBJ2-1

CDR3: CASSLVRGGRSWNEQFF
V: TRBV7-2
J: TRBJ2-1

CDR3: CSARADFETQYF
V: TRBV20-1
J: TRBJ2-5

CDR3: CAISESSGDGLEQFF
V: TRBV10-3
J: TRBJ2-1

CDR3: CASSAGVEQYF
V: TRBV25-1
J: TRBJ2-7

CDR3: CASSQDAEETQYF
V: TRBV4-3
J: TRBJ2-5

CDR3: CATAPDRGDEKLFF
V: TRBV19
J: TRBJ1-4

CDR3: CAWHRSTDTQYF
V: TRBV30
J: TRBJ2-3

CDR3: CASSLGRGTDTQYF
V: TRBV12-3/TRBV12-4
J: TRBJ2-3

CDR3: CSCLKRDVPDTQYF
V: TRBV20-1
J: TRBJ2-3

CDR3: CASTRGQGSTDTQYF
V: TRBV12-3/TRBV12-4
J: TRBJ2-3

CDR3: CSASPTLGGSGANVLTF
V: TRBV20-1
J: TRBJ2-6

CDR3: CASSPNIDSGEQFF
V: TRBV11-2
J: TRBJ2-1

CDR3: CASSLGTLHSGNTIYF
V: TRBV7-8
J: TRBJ1-3

CDR3: CSARVYAGGPETQYF
V: TRBV20-1
J: TRBJ2-5

CDR3: CASSSTRKETQYF
V: TRBV12-3/TRBV12-4
J: TRBJ2-5

CDR3: CASTLGNTIYF
V: TRBV12-3/TRBV12-4
J: TRBJ1-3

CDR3: CASSLLAGGHNEQFF
V: TRBV5-1
J: TRBJ2-1

CDR3: CSGAPLVGGVRGYTF
V: TRBV20-1
J: TRBJ1-2

CDR3: CASSLAGLLAGFLYNEQFF
V: TRBV11-1
J: TRBJ2-1

CDR3: CASRGLPPSNEQFF
V: TRBV21-1
J: TRBJ2-1

CDR3: CASSLLGSDEQYF
V: TRBV7-9
J: TRBJ2-7

CDR3: CASRSGGVSGNTIYF
V: TRBV19
J: TRBJ1-3

CDR3: CASSPEGTSGYNEQFF
V: TRBV27
J: TRBJ2-1

CDR3: CSSSQQGLNTEAFF
V: TRBV21-1
J: TRBJ1-1